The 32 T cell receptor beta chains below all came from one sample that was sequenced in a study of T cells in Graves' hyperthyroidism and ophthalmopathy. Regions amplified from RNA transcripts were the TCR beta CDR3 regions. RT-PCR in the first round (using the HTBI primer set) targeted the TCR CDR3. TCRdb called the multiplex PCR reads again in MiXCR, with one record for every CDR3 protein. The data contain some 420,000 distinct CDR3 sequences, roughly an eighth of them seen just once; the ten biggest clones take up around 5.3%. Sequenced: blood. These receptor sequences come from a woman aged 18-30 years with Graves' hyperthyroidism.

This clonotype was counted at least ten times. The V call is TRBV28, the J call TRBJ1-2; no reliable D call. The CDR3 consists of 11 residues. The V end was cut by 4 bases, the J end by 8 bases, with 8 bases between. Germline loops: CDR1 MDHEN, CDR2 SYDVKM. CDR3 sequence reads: CASSSVGGYTF. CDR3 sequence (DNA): TGTGCCAGCAGTTCTGTAGGGGGCTACACCTTC.

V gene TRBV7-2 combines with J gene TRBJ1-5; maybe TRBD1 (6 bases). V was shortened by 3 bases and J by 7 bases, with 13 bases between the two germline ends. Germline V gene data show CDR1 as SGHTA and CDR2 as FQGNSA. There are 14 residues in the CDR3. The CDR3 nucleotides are TGTGCCAGCAGCTTTGCAGGGCAGGGGCAGCCCCAGCATTTT. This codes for CASSFAGQGQPQHF.

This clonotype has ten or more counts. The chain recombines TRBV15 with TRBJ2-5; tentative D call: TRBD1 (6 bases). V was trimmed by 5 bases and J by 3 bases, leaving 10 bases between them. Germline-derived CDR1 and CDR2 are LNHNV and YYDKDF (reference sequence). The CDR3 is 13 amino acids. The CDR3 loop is CATSEGVEETQYF. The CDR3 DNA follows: TGTGCCACCAGCGAGGGGGTGGAAGAGACCCAGTACTTC.

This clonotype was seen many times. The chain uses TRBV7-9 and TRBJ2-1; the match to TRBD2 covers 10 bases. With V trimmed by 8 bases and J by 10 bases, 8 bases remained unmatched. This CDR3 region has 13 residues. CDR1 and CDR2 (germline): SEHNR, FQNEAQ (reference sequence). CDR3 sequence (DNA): TGTGCCAGCGCCGGGACTAGCGTTTGGGAGCAGTTCTTC. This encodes CASAGTSVWEQFF.

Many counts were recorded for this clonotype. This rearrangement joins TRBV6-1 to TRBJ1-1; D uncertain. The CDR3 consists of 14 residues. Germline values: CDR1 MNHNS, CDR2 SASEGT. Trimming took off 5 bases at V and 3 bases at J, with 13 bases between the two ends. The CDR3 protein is CASSSAGVDTEAFF. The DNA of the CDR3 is TGTGCCAGCAGTTCAGCGGGAGTCGACACTGAAGCTTTCTTT.

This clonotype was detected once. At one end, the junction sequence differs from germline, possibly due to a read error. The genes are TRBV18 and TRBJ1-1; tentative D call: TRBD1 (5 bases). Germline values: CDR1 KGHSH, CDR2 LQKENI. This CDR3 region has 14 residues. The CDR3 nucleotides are TGTGCCAGCTTACCCGGACACCTGAACATTGAAGCTTTCTTT. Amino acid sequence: CASLPGHLNIEAFF.

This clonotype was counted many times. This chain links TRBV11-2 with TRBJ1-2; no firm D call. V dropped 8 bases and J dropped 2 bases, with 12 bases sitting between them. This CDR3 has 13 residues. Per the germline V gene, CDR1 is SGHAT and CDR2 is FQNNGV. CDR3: CASAPDLNYGYTF. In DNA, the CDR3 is TGTGCCAGCGCCCCGGACCTAAACTATGGCTACACCTTC.

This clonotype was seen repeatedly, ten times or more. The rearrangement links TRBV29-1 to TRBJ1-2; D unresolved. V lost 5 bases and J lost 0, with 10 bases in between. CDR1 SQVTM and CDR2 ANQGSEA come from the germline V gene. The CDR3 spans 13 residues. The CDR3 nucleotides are TGCAGCGTTAAGGACGACGCTAACTATGGCTACACCTTC. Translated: CSVKDDANYGYTF.

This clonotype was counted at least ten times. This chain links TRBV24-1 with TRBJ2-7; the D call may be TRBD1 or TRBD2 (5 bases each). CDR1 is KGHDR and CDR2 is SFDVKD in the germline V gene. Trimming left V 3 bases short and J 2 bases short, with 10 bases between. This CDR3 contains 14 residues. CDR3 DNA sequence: TGTGCCACCAGTGATCCGGGACGCGCCTACGAGCAGTACTTC. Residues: CATSDPGRAYEQYF.

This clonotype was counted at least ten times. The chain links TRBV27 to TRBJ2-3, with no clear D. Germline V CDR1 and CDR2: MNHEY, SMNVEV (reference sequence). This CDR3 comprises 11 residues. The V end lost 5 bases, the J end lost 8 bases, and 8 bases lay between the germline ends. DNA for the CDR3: TGTGCCAGCAGTCTCCATGGTACGCAGTATTTT. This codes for CASSLHGTQYF.

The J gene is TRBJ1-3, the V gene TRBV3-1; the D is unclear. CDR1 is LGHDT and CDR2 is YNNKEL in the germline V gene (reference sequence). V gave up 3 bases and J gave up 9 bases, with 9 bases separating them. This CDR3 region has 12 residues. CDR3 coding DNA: TGTGCCAGCAGCCAGGTTCTCGGCACCATATATTTT. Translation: CASSQVLGTIYF.

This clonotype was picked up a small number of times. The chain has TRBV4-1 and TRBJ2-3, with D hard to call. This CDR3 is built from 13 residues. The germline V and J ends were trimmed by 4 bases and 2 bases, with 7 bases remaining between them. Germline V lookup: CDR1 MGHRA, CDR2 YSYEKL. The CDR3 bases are TGCGCCAGCAGCCCGATTCCCACAGATACGCAGTATTTT. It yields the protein CASSPIPTDTQYF.

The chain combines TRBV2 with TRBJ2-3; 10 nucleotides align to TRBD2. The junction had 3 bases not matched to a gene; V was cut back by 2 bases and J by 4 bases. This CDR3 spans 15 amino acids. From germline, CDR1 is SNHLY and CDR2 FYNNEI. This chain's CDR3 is CASSESGRDPDTQYF. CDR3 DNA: TGTGCCAGCAGTGAAAGCGGGAGGGATCCAGATACGCAGTATTTT.

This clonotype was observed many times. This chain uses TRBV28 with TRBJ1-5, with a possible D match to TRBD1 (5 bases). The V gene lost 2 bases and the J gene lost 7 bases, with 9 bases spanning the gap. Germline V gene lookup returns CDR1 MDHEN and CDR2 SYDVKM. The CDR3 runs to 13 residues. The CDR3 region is CASSLQRGQPQHF. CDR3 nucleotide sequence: TGTGCCAGCAGTTTACAAAGGGGACAGCCCCAGCATTTT.

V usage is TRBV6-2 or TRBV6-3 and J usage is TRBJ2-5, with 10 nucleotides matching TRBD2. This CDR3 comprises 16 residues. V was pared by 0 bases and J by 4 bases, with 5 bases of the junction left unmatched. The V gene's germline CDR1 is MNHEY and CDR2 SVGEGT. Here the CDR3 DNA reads TGTGCCAGCAGTTACTCGGTAGCGGGAGGTCGAGAGACCCAGTACTTC. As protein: CASSYSVAGGRETQYF.

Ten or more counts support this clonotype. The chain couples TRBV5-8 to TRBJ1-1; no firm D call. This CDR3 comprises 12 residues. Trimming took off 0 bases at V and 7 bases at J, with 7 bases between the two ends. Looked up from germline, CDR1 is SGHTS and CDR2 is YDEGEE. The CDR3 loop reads CASSLEHDEAFF. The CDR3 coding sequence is TGTGCCAGCAGCTTGGAACACGATGAAGCTTTCTTT.

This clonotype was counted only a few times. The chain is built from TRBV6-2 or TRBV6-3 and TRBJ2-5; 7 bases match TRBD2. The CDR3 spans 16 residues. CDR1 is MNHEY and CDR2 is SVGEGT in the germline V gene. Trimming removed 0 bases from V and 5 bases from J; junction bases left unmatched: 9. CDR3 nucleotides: TGTGCCAGCAGTTACTCTGCGGCTAGCGGCCTCGAGACCCAGTACTTC. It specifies CASSYSAASGLETQYF.

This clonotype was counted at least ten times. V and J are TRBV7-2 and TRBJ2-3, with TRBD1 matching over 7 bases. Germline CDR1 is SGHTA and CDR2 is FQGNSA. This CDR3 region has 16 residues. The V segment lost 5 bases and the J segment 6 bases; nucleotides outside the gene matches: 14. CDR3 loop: CASSPLFLTGRDTQYF. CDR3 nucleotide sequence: TGTGCCAGCAGCCCGCTTTTCCTGACAGGGCGGGATACGCAGTATTTT.

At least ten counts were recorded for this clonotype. Written as DNA, the CDR3 is TGCGCCAGCAGCCTGACGGCTTACAATGAGCAGTTCTTC. Protein: CASSLTAYNEQFF. The J gene is TRBJ2-1, the V gene TRBV5-1; no reliable D call. Trimming shortened V by 4 bases and J by 4 bases, and 9 bases separated the two germline ends. The CDR3 runs to 13 residues. In germline, CDR1 is SGHRS, CDR2 YFSETQ.

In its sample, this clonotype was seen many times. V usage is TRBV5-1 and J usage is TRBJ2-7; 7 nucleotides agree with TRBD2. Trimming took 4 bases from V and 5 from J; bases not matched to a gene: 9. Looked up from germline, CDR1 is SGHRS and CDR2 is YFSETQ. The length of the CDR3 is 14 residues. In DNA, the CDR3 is TGCGCCAGCAGCCAGACAGCGGGATTCCACGAGCAGTACTTC. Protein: CASSQTAGFHEQYF.

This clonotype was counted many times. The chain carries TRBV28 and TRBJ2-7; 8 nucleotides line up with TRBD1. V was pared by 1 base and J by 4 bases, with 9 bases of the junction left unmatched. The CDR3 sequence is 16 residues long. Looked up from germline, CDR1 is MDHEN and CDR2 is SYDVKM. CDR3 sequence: CASSLSAQGARYEQYF. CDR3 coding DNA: TGTGCCAGCAGTTTATCTGCGCAGGGGGCGCGTTACGAGCAGTACTTC.

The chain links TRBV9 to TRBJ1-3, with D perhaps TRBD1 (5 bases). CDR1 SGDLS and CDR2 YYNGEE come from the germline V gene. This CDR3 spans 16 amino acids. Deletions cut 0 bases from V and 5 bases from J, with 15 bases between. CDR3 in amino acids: CASSVASGRARNTIYF. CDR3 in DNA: TGTGCCAGCAGCGTAGCTAGCGGCAGGGCAAGAAACACCATATATTTT.

The CDR3 sequence is CASSLPPLGLFF. CDR3 bases: TGTGCCAGCAGCCTACCCCCCTTGGGGTTGTTTTTT. The chain couples TRBV12-3 or TRBV12-4 to TRBJ2-2; D gene uncertain. The CDR3 covers 12 residues. The V and J ends lost 6 bases and 15 bases respectively, with 17 bases between them.

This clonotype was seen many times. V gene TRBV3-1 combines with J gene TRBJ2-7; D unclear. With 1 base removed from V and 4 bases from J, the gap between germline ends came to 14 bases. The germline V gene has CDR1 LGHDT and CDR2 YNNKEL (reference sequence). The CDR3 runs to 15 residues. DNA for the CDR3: TGTGCCAGCAGCCAAGGTCTGGCGGCAATATACGAGCAGTACTTC. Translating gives CASSQGLAAIYEQYF.

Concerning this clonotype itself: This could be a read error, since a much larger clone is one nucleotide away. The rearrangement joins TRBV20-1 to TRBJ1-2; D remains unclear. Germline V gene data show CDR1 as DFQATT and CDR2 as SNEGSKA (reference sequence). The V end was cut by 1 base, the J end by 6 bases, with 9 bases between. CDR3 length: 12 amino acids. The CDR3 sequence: CSARVENNGYTF. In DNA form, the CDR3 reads TGCAGTGCTAGAGTGGAAAACAATGGCTACACCTTC.

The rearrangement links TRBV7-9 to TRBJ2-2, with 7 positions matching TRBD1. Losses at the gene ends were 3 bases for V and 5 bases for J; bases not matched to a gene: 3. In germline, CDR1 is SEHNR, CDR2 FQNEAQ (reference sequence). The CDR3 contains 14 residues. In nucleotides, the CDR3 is TGTGCCAGCAGCTTGAGGGGGCGGACCGGGGAGCTGTTTTTT. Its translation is CASSLRGRTGELFF. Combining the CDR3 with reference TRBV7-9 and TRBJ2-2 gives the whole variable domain DTGVSQNPRHKITKRGQNVTFRCDPISEHNRLYWYRQTLGQGPEFLTYFQNEAQLEKSRLLSDRFSAERPKGSFSTLEIQRTEQGDSAMYLCASSLRGRTGELFFGEGSRLTVL.

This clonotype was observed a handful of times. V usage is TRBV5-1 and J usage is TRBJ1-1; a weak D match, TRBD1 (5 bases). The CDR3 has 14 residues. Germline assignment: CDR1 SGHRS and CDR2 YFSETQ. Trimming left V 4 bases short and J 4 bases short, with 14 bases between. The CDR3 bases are TGCGCCAGCAGCAGGCCCGGGGGTAGCACTGAAGCTTTCTTT. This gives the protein CASSRPGGSTEAFF. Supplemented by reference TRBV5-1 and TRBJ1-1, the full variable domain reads KAGVTQTPRYLIKTRGQQVTLSCSPISGHRSVSWYQQTPGQGLQFLFEYFSETQRNKGNFPGRFSGRQFSNSRSEMNVSTLELGDSALYLCASSRPGGSTEAFFGQGTRLTVV.

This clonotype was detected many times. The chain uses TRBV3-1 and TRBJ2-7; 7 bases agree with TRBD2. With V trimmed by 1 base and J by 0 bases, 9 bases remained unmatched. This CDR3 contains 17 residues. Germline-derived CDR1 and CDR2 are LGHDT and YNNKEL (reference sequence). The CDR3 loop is CASSQGASGTSSYEQYF. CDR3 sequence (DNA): TGTGCCAGCAGCCAAGGGGCTAGCGGTACTAGCTCCTACGAGCAGTACTTC.

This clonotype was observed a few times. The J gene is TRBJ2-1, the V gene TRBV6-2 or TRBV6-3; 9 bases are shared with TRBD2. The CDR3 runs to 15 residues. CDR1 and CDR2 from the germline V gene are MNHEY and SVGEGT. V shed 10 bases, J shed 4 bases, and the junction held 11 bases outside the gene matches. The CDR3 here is CATQEAGGDYNEQFF. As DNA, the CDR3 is TGTGCCACCCAAGAGGCGGGAGGGGATTACAATGAGCAGTTCTTC.

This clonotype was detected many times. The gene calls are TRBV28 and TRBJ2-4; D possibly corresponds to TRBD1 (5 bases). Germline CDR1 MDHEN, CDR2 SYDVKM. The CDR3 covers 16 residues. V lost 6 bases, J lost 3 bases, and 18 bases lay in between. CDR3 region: CASSSPTVLSKNIQYF. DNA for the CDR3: TGTGCCAGCAGCTCCCCGACAGTACTTAGCAAAAACATTCAGTACTTC.

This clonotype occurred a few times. The CDR3, as DNA: TGTGCCAGCAGTTTTGGGGGGATAACGGGACTAGCCTACGAGCAGTACTTC. It specifies CASSFGGITGLAYEQYF. The chain links TRBV27 to TRBJ2-7; 8 nucleotides line up with TRBD2. Per the germline V gene, CDR1 is MNHEY and CDR2 is SMNVEV (reference sequence). CDR3 length: 17 residues. V shed 3 bases, J shed 2 bases, and the junction held 12 bases outside the gene matches.

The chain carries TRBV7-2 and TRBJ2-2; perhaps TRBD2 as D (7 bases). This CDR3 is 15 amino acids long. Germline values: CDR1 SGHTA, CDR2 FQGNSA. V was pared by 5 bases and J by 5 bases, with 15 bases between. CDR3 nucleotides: TGTGCCAGCAGCGCCTTGAAGGGGGGGACCGGGGAGCTGTTTTTT. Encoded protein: CASSALKGGTGELFF.